This entry lists 5 T cell receptor beta chains sequenced from one sample in a study of blood T cells in healthy people across ages. A J-beta primer mix and a sample-barcoded 5' primer were used in a second PCR of roughly 6 to 11 cycles. TCRdb used MiXCR to reprocess the 5' RACE reads, holding one entry per CDR3 protein. The data show 710,000 or so distinct CDR3 sequences, with approximately 30% seen just once and 15% held by the top ten. Sequences were obtained from blood. The receptors here all came from a woman older than 75 in good health.

In nucleotides, the CDR3 is TGCAGTGCGATGGGGACAGGGGGTCGGGGGAACACTGAAGCTTTCTTT. It yields the protein CSAMGTGGRGNTEAFF. The genes are TRBV20-1 and TRBJ1-1; 11 nucleotides align to TRBD1. This CDR3 region has 16 residues. CDR1 and CDR2 from the germline V gene are DFQATT and SNEGSKA (reference sequence). With 6 bases clipped from V and 1 base from J, the junction kept 10 bases outside the gene matches.

There are many counts of this clonotype. This sequence joins TRBV29-1 and TRBJ1-1; 9 positions agree with TRBD1. Germline values: CDR1 SQVTM, CDR2 ANQGSEA. This CDR3 has 15 residues. J lost 1 base, V lost 7 bases, and 10 bases had no gene match. In nucleotides, the CDR3 is TGCAGCGCCCCCGGGACAGGGTCCTCGAACACTGAAGCTTTCTTT. Amino acids: CSAPGTGSSNTEAFF.

This clonotype occurred many times. This chain joins TRBV6-5 and TRBJ1-2, with 8 positions matching TRBD1. V shed 6 bases and J 0 bases; nucleotides not matched to a gene: 12. The CDR3 sequence is 17 residues long. In germline, CDR1 is MNHEY, CDR2 SVGAGI. This chain's CDR3 is CASSPVQGALTNYGYTF. The CDR3 nucleotides read TGTGCCAGCAGCCCTGTCCAGGGGGCCCTCACTAACTATGGCTACACCTTC.

Worth noting for this clonotype: This may come from a read error, since a much larger clone is one base off. The V call is TRBV7-3, the J call TRBJ2-7, with D possibly being TRBD2 (6 bases). The CDR3 length is 13 residues. Germline V CDR1 and CDR2: SGHTA, FQGTGA. Trimming removed 4 bases at V and 7 bases at J, with 14 bases between. CDR3 sequence: CASSSAGRSEQYF. The CDR3 DNA follows: TGTGCCAGCAGCTCCGCGGGGCGGAGTGAGCAGTACTTC. Together with reference TRBV7-3 and TRBJ2-7, the CDR3 gives the full variable domain: GAGVSQTPSNKVTEKGKYVELRCDPISGHTALYWYRQSLGQGPEFLIYFQGTGAADDSGLPNDRFFAVRPEGSVSTLKIQRTERGDSAVYLCASSSAGRSEQYFGPGTRLTVT.

This clonotype was found once. Being one base from a much bigger clone, this may be a read error. This chain uses TRBV29-1 with TRBJ2-1; 11 bases line up with TRBD2. The J call may be wrong; the DNA end is better matched by TRBJ2-7. Germline V gene sequence: CDR1 SQVTM, CDR2 ANQGSEA. The CDR3 has 17 residues. Here the CDR3 reads CSAELTSGTSSYNEQYF. The CDR3 DNA is TGCAGCGCTGAACTGACTAGCGGGACAAGCTCCTACAATGAGCAGTACTTC.